This T cell receptor beta chain was sequenced during a study of shared clonotypes between healthy human individuals. Overall study findings and caveats: Naive subsets usually exceeded memory subsets in estimated richness. Several donors had around 5% of their naive CD4 clonotypes in common. Clonotype sharing among the donors was expected to vary with sequencing depth.

Germline V CDR1 and CDR2: SGHRS, YFSETQ. CDR3 length equals 17 residues. V was cut by 5 bases and J by 3 bases, with 23 bases left in between. Produced via immunoSEQ multiplex PCR; TCRdb's table is partial and in-frame only. The sample consists of more than 550,000 clones, 90% of them appearing once. On this clone itself: The antigen remains undetermined.

The genes are TRBV5-1 and TRBJ1-2; D is uncertain. Input material: memory CD8+ T cells from PBMCs. Noted subset: CD45RO+ cells pooled with CCR7-negative TemRA cells. The clonotype comes from a man aged 18 to 29 in good health. Some clones in this sample may be carry-over from other donors' samples. Here the CDR3 reads CASRALKRARRDYGYTF. DNA for the CDR3: TGCGCCAGCAGAGCCCTCAAAAGGGCTCGACGGGACTATGGCTACACCTTC.